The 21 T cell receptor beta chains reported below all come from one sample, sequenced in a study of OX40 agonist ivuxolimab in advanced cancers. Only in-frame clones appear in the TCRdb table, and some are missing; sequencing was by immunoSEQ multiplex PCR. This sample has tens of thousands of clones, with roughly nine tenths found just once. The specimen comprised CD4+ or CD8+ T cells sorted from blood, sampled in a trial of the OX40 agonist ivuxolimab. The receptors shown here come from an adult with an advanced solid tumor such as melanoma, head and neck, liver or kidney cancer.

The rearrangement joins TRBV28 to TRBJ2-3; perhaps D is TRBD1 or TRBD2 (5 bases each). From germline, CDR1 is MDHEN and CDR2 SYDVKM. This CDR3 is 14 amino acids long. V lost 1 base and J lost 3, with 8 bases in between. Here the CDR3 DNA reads TGTGCCAGCAGTTTATTAGGGGAGACAGATACGCAGTATTTT. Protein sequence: CASSLLGETDTQYF.

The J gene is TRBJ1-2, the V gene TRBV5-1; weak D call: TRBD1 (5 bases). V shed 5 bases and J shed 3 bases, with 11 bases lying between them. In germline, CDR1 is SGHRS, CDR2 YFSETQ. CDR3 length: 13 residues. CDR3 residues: CASSIGGDYGYTF. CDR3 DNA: TGCGCCAGCAGTATCGGGGGGGACTATGGCTACACCTTC. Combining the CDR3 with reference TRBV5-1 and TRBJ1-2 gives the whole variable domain KAGVTQTPRYLIKTRGQQVTLSCSPISGHRSVSWYQQTPGQGLQFLFEYFSETQRNKGNFPGRFSGRQFSNSRSEMNVSTLELGDSALYLCASSIGGDYGYTFGSGTRLTVV.

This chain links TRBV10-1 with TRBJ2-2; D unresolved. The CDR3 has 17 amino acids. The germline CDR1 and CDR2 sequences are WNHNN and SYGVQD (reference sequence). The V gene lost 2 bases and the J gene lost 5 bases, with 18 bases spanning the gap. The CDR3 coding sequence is TGCGCCAGCAGTGAGGGCCTTAGTGGCATTGGGACCGGGGAGCTGTTTTTT. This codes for CASSEGLSGIGTGELFF.

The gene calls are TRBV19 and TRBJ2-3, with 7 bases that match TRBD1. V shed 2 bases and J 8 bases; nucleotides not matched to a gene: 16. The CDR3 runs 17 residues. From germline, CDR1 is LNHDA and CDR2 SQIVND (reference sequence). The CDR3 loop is CASSIPRRQGKKGTQYF. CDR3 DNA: TGTGCCAGTAGTATACCCAGACGACAGGGTAAGAAAGGTACGCAGTATTTT. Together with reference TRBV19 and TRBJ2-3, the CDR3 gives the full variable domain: DGGITQSPKYLFRKEGQNVTLSCEQNLNHDAMYWYRQDPGQGLRLIYYSQIVNDFQKGDIAEGYSVSREKKESFPLTVTSAQKNPTAFYLCASSIPRRQGKKGTQYFGPGTRLTVL.

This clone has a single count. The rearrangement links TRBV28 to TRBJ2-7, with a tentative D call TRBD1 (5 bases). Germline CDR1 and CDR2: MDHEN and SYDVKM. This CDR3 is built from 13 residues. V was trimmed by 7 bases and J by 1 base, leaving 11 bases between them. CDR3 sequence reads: CASIYQGSYEQYF. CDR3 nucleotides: TGTGCCAGCATCTATCAGGGTTCCTACGAGCAGTACTTC.

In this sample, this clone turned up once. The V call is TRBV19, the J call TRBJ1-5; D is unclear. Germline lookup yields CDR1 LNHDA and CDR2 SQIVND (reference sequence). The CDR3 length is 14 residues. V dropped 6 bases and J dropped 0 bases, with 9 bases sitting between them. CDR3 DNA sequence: TGTGCCAGTAGGGGTTGGGCTAGCAATCAGCCCCAGCATTTT. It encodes CASRGWASNQPQHF.

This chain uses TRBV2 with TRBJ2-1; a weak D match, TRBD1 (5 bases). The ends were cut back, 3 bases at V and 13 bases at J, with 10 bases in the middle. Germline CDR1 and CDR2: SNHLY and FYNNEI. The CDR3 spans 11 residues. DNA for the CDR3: TGTGCCAGCAGTGATTACAGGACCCAGTTCTTC. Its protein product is CASSDYRTQFF.

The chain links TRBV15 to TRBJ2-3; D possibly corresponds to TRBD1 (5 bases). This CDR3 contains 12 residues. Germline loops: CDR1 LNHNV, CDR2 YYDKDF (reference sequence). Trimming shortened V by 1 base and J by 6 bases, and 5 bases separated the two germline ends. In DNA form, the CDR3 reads TGTGCCACCAGCAGAGCAGGGGATACGCAGTATTTT. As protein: CATSRAGDTQYF.

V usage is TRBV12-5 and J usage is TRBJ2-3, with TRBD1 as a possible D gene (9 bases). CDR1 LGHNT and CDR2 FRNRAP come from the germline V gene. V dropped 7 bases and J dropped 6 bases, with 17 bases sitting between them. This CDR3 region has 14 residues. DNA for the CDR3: TGTGCTAGTGCCGTAGCGGGGACAGGGGATACGCAGTATTTT. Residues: CASAVAGTGDTQYF.

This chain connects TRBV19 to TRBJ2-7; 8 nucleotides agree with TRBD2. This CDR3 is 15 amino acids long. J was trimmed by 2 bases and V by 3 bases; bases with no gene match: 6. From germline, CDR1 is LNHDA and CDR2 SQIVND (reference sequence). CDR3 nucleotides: TGTGCCAGTAGTATGAAGCTAGCGGGCGCCTACGAGCAGTACTTC. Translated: CASSMKLAGAYEQYF. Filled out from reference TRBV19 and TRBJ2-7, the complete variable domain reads DGGITQSPKYLFRKEGQNVTLSCEQNLNHDAMYWYRQDPGQGLRLIYYSQIVNDFQKGDIAEGYSVSREKKESFPLTVTSAQKNPTAFYLCASSMKLAGAYEQYFGPGTRLTVT.

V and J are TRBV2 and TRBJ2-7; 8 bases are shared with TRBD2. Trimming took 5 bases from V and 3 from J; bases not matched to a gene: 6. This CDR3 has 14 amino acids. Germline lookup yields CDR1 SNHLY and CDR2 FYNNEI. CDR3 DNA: TGTGCCAGCAGTCGTATAGCGGGATACTACGAGCAGTACTTC. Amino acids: CASSRIAGYYEQYF.

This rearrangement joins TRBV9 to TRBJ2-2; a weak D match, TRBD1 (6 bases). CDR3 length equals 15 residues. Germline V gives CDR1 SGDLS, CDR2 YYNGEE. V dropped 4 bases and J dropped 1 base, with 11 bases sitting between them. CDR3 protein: CASSTGTMNTGELFF. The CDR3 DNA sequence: TGTGCCAGCAGCACCGGGACAATGAACACCGGGGAGCTGTTTTTT.

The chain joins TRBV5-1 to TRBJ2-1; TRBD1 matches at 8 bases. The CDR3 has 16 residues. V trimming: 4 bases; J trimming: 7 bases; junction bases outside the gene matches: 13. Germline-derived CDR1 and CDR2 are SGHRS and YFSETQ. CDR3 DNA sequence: TGCGCCAGCAGCCCCAACCCCGACAGGGGAACGAATGAGCAGTTCTTC. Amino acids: CASSPNPDRGTNEQFF.

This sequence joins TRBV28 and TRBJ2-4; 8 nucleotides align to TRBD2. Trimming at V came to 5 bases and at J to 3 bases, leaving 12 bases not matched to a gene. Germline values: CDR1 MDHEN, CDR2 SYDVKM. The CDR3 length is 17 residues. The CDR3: CASSPYGRGRVKNIQYF. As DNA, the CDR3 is TGTGCCAGCAGTCCTTACGGGAGGGGCAGGGTCAAAAACATTCAGTACTTC.

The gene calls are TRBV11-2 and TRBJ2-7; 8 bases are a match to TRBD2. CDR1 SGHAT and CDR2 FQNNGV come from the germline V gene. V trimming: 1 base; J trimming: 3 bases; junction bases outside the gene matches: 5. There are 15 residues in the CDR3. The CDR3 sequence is CASSLVAGFVYEQYF. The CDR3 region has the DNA TGTGCCAGCAGCTTAGTAGCGGGGTTCGTCTACGAGCAGTACTTC.

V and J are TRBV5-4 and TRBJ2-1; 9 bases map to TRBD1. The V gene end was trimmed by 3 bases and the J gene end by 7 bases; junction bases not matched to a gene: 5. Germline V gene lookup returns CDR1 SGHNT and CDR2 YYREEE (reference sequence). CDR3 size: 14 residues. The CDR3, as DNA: TGTGCCAGCAGCTCGGGGACAGGGAGAAATGAGCAGTTCTTC. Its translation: CASSSGTGRNEQFF.

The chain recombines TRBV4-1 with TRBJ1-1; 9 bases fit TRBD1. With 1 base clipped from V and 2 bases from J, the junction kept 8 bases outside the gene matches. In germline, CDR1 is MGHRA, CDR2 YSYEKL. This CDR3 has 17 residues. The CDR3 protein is CASSQARGQGGNTEAFF. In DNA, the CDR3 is TGCGCCAGCAGCCAAGCCAGGGGACAGGGCGGAAACACTGAAGCTTTCTTT.

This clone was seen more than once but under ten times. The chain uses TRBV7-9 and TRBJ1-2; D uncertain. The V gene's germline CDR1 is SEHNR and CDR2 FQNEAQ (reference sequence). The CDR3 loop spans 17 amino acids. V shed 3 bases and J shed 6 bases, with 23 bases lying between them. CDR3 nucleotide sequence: TGTGCCAGCAGCTTGCGGTTAGGGCCGTTCTCTTATCATGGCTACACCTTC. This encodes CASSLRLGPFSYHGYTF.

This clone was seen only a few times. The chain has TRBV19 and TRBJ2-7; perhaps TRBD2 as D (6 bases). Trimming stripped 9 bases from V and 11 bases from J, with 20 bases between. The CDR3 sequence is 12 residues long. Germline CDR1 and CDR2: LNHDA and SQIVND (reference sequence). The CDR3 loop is CARWAPGLQEYF. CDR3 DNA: TGTGCCAGATGGGCCCCGGGACTCCAGGAGTACTTC.

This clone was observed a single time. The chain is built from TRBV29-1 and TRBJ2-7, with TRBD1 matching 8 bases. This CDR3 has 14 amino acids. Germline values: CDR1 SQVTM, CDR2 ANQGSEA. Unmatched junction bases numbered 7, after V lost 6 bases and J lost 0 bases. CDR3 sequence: CSVTKDRDSYEQYF. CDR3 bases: TGCAGCGTCACTAAGGACAGGGACTCCTACGAGCAGTACTTC.

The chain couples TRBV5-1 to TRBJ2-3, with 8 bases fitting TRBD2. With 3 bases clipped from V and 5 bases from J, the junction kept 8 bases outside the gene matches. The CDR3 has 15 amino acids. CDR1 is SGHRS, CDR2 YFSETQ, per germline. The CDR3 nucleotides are TGCGCCAGCAGCTACTTAGCGGGGCGGAAAGATACGCAGTATTTT. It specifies CASSYLAGRKDTQYF. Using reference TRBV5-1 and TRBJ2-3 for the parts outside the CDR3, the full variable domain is KAGVTQTPRYLIKTRGQQVTLSCSPISGHRSVSWYQQTPGQGLQFLFEYFSETQRNKGNFPGRFSGRQFSNSRSEMNVSTLELGDSALYLCASSYLAGRKDTQYFGPGTRLTVL.